The clone carrying this T cell receptor (beta chain) is medium-sized. As yet, its antigen is unknown. V shed 4 bases and J shed 3 bases, with 13 bases lying between them. The germline gives CDR1 MGHRA, CDR2 YSYEKL. The length of the CDR3 is 14 residues. This entry comes from a study of long-term antiretroviral therapy in people with HIV. Study information: The earliest samples predate the 2015 immediate-ART recommendation by about a decade.

At survey level, the immunoSEQ assay was run in its v3.0 version. Here immunoSEQ multiplex PCR was the method, and the copy in TCRdb shows in-frame clones only, minus some. This table holds tens of thousands of clones, about four fifths found once. Overall study findings and caveats: Blood, drawn from 2004 to 2017, may reflect older ART regimens. Clones showing expansion before ART dominated the repertoire at all time points. Whereas controls had wider CDR3 length ranges, HIV repertoires had narrower ones.

The receptor was isolated from a man aged 18 to 35 with HIV. Sequences were derived from unsorted PBMCs, sampled 0.4 years after starting antiretroviral therapy. V and J are TRBV4-1 and TRBJ2-7; D gene unclear. The CDR3 loop is CASSPAFAYYEQYF. Here the CDR3 DNA reads TGCGCCAGCAGCCCAGCCTTTGCATACTACGAGCAGTACTTC.